This is a list of T cell receptor beta chains from one sample in a study of cytomegalovirus exposure and HLA in healthy donors. This table comes from immunoSEQ multiplex PCR, and its TCRdb copy is limited to in-frame clones, with some not included. The sample contains about 95,000 clones, 82% of which appear only once. The specimen sequenced was PBMCs. All receptors derive from a man younger than 45 in good health and CMV-seropositive. CDR3s leave out the opening cysteine and the closing phenylalanine or tryptophan.

TRBJ2-2 TRBV5-4 ASSPGLAGGTTGELF
TRBJ1-2 TRBV7-9 SSVGTGNGYT
TRBJ1-4 TRBV10-3 AISEGTGGDEKLF
TRBJ1-4 TRBV6-9 ASSPAGNEREKLF
TRBJ2-4 TRBV4-1 ASSQREVSVSDKNIQY
TRBJ2-3 TRBV4-3 ASSQAGLSTDTQY
TRBJ2-6 TRBV18 ASSLTPGQSRPGANVLT
TRBJ1-2 TRBV19 ASSPTGQESYGYT
TRBJ2-1 TRBV7-9 ASSPGYYNEQF
TRBJ1-1 TRBV6-5 ASSYRGLSTEAS
TRBJ2-3 TRBV6-1 ASRALDTQY
TRBJ2-3 TRBV6-1 ASSLAGSYTDTQY
TRBJ2-2 TRBV28 ASSRDFNTGELF
TRBJ2-3 TRBV6-5 ASSYGGSSTDTQY
TRBJ1-2 TRBV5-1 ASSFDRGGGYT
TRBJ1-1 TRBV5-1 ASSPALTNTEAF
TRBJ2-7 TRBV27 ASSLIARSSYEQY
TRBJ2-2 TRBV5-1 ASSQDTGELF
TRBJ2-1 TRBV7-2 ASSPDRAAYNEQF
TRBJ2-2 TRBV9 ASSVEGRGLTGELF
TRBJ1-1 TRBV11-2 ASRRQLMNTEAF
TRBJ1-3 TRBV7-2 ASSLPGQRSAGNTIY
TRBJ2-1 TRBV4-3 ASSQDPSSGRSYNEQF
TRBJ2-7 TRBV7-8 ASSLGREPLDYEQY
TRBJ2-3 TRBV10-2 ASSESGSLAVSTDTQY
TRBJ2-1 TRBV10-3 AISSTSPGENEQF
TRBJ2-2 TRBV4-1 ASSQVQSQANTGELF
TRBJ2-7 TRBV4-1 ASSQDRASGRNEQY
TRBJ2-7 TRBV4-3 ASSQDRLAYEQY
TRBJ2-1 TRBV5-4 ASSLVSSGRDGEQF
TRBJ1-5 TRBV5-6 ASSFNVQSNQPQH
TRBJ1-3 TRBV29-1 STGGSGNTIY
TRBJ2-5 TRBV2 ASSDGGGGGETQY
TRBJ2-1 TRBV15 ATSRDTGRNEQF
TRBJ2-7 TRBV5-1 ASSLPAGAGAEQY
TRBJ2-5 TRBV19 ASSGAWETQY
TRBJ2-1 TRBV5-1 ASSLVPGVAGDLNEQF
TRBJ2-7 TRBV25-1 ASSNRDRATHYEQY
TRBJ2-7 TRBV9 ASSVDGPGSYEQY
TRBJ2-3 TRBV28 ASSFGTSGADTQY
TRBJ1-1 TRBV5-4 ASSLKQPNTEAF
TRBJ1-2 TRBV5-4 ASSPGGRDTNYGYT
TRBJ2-3 TRBV5-5 ASLLGAGGPPRTDTQY
TRBJ1-5 TRBV18 ASSPDRGSNQPQH
TRBJ2-1 TRBV5-1 ASGTMGTSGEQF
TRBJ1-1 TRBV4-1 ASSPTGLFTEAF
TRBJ2-5 TRBV10-3 AISALREETQY
TRBJ2-6 TRBV4-1 ASSQPGQGVPGANVLT
TRBJ2-7 TRBV5-1 ASSSGQTYEQY
TRBJ2-7 TRBV30 AWRGGSRYEQY
TRBJ2-1 TRBV18 ASSPLTGGNEQF
TRBJ2-3 TRBV6-6 ASSSSGASTDTQY
TRBJ2-1 TRBV10-1 ASSGSGGRPYNEQF
TRBJ2-1 TRBV12-5 ASGLEGQGAPYNEQF